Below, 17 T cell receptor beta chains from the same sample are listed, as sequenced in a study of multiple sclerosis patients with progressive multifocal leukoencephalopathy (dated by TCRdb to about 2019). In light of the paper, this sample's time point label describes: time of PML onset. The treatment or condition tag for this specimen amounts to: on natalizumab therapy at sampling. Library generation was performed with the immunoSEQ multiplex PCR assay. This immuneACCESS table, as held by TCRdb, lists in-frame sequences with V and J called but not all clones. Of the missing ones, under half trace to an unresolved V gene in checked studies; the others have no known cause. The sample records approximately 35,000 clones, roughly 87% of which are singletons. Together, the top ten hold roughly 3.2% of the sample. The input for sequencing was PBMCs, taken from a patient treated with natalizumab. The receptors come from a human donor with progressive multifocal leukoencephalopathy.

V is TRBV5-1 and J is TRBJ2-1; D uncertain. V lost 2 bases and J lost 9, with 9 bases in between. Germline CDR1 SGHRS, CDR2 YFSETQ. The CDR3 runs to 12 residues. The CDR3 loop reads CASSFYVGEQFF. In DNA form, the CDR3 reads TGCGCCAGCAGCTTTTACGTAGGTGAGCAGTTCTTC.

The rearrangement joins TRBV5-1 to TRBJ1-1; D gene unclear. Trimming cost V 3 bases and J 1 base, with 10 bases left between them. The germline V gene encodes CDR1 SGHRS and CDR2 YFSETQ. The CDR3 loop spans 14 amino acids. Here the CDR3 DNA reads TGCGCCAGCAGCTCCCCCGGGCAGAACACTGAAGCTTTCTTT. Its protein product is CASSSPGQNTEAFF.

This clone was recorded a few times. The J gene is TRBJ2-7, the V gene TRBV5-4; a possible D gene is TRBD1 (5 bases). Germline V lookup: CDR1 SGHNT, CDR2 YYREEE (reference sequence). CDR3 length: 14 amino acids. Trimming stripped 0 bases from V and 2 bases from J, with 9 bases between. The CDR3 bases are TGTGCCAGCAGCTTGGGACAGAAAGCCTACGAGCAGTACTTC. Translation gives CASSLGQKAYEQYF.

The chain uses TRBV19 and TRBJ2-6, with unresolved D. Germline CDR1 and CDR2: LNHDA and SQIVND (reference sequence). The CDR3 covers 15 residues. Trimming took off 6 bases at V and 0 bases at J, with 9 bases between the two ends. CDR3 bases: TGTGCCAGTAGAAAATTCCGCTCTGGGGCCAACGTCCTGACTTTC. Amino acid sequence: CASRKFRSGANVLTF.

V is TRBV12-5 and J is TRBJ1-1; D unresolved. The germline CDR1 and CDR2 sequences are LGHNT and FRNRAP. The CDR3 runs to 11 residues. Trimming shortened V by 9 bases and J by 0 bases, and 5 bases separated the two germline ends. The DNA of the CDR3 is TGTGCTAGCGGGGTGAACACTGAAGCTTTCTTT. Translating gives CASGVNTEAFF.

CDR3 region: CASSLERGTEAFF. The CDR3 nucleotides are TGTGCCAGCAGTTTGGAGAGGGGAACTGAAGCTTTCTTT. The gene calls are TRBV27 and TRBJ1-1, with D perhaps TRBD1 (5 bases). CDR3 size: 13 residues. V lost 3 bases, J lost 5 bases, and 10 bases lay in between. CDR1 and CDR2 from the germline V gene are MNHEY and SMNVEV (reference sequence).

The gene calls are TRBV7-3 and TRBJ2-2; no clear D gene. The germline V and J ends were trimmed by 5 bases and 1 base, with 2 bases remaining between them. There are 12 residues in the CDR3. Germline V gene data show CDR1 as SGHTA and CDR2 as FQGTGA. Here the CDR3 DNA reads TGTGCCAGCAGCGAGAACACCGGGGAGCTGTTTTTT. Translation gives CASSENTGELFF.

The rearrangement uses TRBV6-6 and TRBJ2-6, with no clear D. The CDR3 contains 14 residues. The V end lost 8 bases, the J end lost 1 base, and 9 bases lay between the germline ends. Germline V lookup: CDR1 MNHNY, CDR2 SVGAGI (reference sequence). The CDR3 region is CASALGSGANVLTF. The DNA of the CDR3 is TGTGCCAGCGCCTTGGGTTCTGGGGCCAACGTCCTGACTTTC.

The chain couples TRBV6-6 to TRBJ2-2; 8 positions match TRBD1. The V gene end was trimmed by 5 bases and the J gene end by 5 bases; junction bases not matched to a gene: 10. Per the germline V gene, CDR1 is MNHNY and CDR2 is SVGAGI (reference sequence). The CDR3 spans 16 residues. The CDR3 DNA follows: TGTGCCAGCAGTGGTTCGACAGGGGCCCTGACCGGGGAGCTGTTTTTT. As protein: CASSGSTGALTGELFF.

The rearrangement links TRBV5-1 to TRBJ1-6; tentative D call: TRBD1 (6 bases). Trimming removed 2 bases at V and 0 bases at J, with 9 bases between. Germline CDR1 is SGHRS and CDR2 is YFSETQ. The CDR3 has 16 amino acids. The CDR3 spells CASSLDRSSYNSPLHF. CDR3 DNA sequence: TGCGCCAGCAGCTTAGACAGGAGCTCCTATAATTCACCCCTCCACTTT.

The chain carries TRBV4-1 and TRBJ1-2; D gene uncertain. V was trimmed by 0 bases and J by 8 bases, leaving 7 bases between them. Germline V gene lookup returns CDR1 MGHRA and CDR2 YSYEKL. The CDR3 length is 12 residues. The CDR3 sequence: CASSQEGRGYTF. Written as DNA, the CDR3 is TGCGCCAGCAGCCAAGAGGGTCGCGGCTACACCTTC.

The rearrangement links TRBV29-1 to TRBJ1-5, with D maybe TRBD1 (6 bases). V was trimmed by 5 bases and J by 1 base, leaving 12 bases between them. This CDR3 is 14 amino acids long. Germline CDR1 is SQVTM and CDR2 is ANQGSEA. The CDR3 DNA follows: TGCAGCGTTTCTGGACAGAGCAGCAATCAGCCCCAGCATTTT. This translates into CSVSGQSSNQPQHF. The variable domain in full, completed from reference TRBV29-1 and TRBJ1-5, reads SAVISQKPSRDICQRGTSLTIQCQVDSQVTMMFWYRQQPGQSLTLIATANQGSEATYESGFVIDKFPISRPNLTFSTLTVSNMSPEDSSIYLCSVSGQSSNQPQHFGDGTRLSIL.

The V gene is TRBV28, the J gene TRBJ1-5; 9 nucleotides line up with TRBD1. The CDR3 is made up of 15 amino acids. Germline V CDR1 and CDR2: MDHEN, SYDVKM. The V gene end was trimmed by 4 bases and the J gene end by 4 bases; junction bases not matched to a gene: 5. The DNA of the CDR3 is TGTGCCAGCAGTTCCCCGGACAGGGGAAATCAGCCCCAGCATTTT. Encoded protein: CASSSPDRGNQPQHF.

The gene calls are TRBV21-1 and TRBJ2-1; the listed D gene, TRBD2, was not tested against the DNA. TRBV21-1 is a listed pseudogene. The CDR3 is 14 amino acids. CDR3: CASRTSGSIDEQFF. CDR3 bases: TGTGCCAGTCGGACTAGCGGGAGTATCGATGAGCAGTTCTTC.

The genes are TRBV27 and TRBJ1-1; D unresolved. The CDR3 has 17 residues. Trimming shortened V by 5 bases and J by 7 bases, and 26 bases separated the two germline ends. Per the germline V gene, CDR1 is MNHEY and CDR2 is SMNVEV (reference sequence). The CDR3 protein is CASSQNPPFNGRDEAFF. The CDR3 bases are TGTGCCAGCAGTCAAAACCCTCCTTTCAACGGGAGAGATGAAGCTTTCTTT.

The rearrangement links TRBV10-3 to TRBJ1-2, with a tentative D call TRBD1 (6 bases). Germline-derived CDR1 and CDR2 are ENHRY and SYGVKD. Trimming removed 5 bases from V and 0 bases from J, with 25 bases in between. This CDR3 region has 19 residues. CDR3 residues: CAISLPPPGRGASNYGYTF. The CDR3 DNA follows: TGTGCCATCAGTCTTCCTCCCCCGGGACGGGGGGCCTCTAACTATGGCTACACCTTC.

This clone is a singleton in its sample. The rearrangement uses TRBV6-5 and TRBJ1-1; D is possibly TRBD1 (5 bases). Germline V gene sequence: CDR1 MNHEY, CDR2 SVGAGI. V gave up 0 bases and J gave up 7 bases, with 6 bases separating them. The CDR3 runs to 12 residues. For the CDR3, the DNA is TGTGCCAGCAGTTACTCGGGGGTTGAAGCTTTCTTT. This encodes CASSYSGVEAFF.